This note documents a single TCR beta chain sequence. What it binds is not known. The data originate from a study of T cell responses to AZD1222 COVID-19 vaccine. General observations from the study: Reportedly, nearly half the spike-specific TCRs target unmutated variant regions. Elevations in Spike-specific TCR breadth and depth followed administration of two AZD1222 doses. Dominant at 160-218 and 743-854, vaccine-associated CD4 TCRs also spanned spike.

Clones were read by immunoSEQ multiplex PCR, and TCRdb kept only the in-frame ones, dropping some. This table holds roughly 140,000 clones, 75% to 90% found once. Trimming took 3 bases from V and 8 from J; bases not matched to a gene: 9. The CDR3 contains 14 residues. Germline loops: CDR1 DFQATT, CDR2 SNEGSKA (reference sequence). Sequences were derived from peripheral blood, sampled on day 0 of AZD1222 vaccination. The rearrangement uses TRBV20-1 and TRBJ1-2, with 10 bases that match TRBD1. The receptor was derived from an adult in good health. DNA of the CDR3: TGCAGTGCTAGTTTGTGGACAGGGGGAGGCGGCTACACCTTC. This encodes CSASLWTGGGGYTF.